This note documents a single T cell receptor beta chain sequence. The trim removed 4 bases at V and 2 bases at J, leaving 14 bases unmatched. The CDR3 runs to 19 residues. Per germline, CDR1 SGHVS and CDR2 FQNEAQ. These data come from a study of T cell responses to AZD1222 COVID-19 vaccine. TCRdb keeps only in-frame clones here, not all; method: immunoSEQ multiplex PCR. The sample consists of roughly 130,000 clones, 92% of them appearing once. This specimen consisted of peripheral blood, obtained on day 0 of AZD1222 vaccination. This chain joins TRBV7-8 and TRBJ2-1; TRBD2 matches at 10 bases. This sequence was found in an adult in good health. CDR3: CASSSRTSGSTVPYNEQFF. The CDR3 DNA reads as TGTGCCAGCAGCTCCAGGACTAGCGGATCTACGGTCCCCTACAATGAGCAGTTCTTC.